Given below is one T cell receptor (beta chain) in context. The record originates from a study of blood T cell repertoires in COVID-19. Across the study: PBMCs, B-cell-depleted T cells, or T cells were the source of the cDNA or gDNA that made up the material.

Two consecutive negative NP/OP PCR tests, clearance, or resolved symptoms defined Cohort 3 recovery. Profiled with immunoSEQ multiplex PCR; TCRdb holds only in-frame clones, not every one. The table includes 200,000 to 250,000 clones, around nine tenths detected once. The germline V gene has CDR1 SGHDT and CDR2 YYEEEE. V was pared by 0 bases and J by 8 bases, with 9 bases between. The CDR3 has 13 amino acids. The sequenced material came from PBMCs or T cells enriched from blood (not recorded which). This chain uses TRBV5-6 with TRBJ2-1; D gene unclear. The source of this sequence is a woman aged 25 to 39 who had recovered from COVID-19. CDR3: CASSLDGRDEQFF. CDR3 nucleotide sequence: TGTGCCAGCAGCTTGGACGGTCGGGATGAGCAGTTCTTC.